The 28 T cell receptor beta chains below all came from one sample that was sequenced in a study of cytomegalovirus exposure and HLA in healthy donors. PCR employed 60 Vbeta and 13 Jbeta primers. The table came from immunoSEQ multiplex PCR; TCRdb's copy has only in-frame clones and leaves some out. The data show roughly 190,000 clones, 60% to 85% seen once. The specimen was PBMCs. The receptors were gathered from a girl aged 10 to 17 in good health and CMV-seropositive.

The chain combines TRBV5-4 with TRBJ2-3; 9 bases are shared with TRBD2. Germline-derived CDR1 and CDR2 are SGHNT and YYREEE (reference sequence). The junction had 9 bases not matched to a gene; V was cut back by 5 bases and J by 2 bases. The CDR3 covers 16 residues. CDR3 loop: CASSMGTSSFTDTQYF. The DNA of the CDR3 is TGTGCCAGCAGTATGGGGACTAGCAGCTTCACAGATACGCAGTATTTT.

V usage is TRBV5-8 and J usage is TRBJ2-3, with 8 bases that match TRBD2. With 2 bases clipped from V and 2 bases from J, the junction kept 4 bases outside the gene matches. The V gene's germline CDR1 is SGHTS and CDR2 YDEGEE. There are 15 residues in the CDR3. CDR3 sequence reads: CASSLASGPTDTQYF. Written as DNA, the CDR3 is TGTGCCAGCAGCTTAGCTAGCGGGCCCACAGATACGCAGTATTTT.

This clone was seen just once. The chain links TRBV11-2 to TRBJ1-5; D is perhaps TRBD1 (6 bases). The CDR3 contains 13 residues. V shed 5 bases and J shed 4 bases, with 9 bases lying between them. CDR1 SGHAT and CDR2 FQNNGV come from the germline V gene. The CDR3 protein is CASSEQGNQPQHF. The CDR3 DNA reads as TGTGCCAGCAGCGAACAGGGTAATCAGCCCCAGCATTTT.

The rearrangement links TRBV7-2 to TRBJ1-2, with D possibly matching TRBD1 (6 bases). CDR1 SGHTA and CDR2 FQGNSA come from the germline V gene. This CDR3 is 14 amino acids long. The ends were cut back, 6 bases at V and 4 bases at J, with 15 bases in the middle. The CDR3 DNA reads TGTGCCAGCAGAGAAAGCCAGACAGGCTATGGCTACACCTTC. It yields the protein CASRESQTGYGYTF.

The chain links TRBV6-1 to TRBJ1-5, with D possibly being TRBD1 (6 bases). This CDR3 has 13 residues. Germline V lookup: CDR1 MNHNS, CDR2 SASEGT. V was cut by 4 bases and J by 7 bases, with 11 bases left in between. CDR3 in DNA: TGTGCCAGCAGTGGGGGGGGCGCGCAGCCCCAGCATTTT. It yields the protein CASSGGGAQPQHF.

The chain links TRBV19 to TRBJ2-5; D remains ambiguous. The J call is in doubt because the DNA end fits TRBJ2-7 better. Germline loops: CDR1 LNHDA, CDR2 SQIVND (reference sequence). The CDR3 is 13 amino acids. The CDR3 DNA is TGTGCCAGTAGTTCATACCCCTACTACGAGCAGTACTTC. Translation: CASSSYPYYEQYF.

V and J are TRBV11-2 and TRBJ2-5; 10 positions agree with TRBD1. This CDR3 spans 15 amino acids. Per the germline V gene, CDR1 is SGHAT and CDR2 is FQNNGV. The J segment lost 5 bases and the V segment lost 3 bases, leaving 6 bases of the junction unmatched. CDR3 amino acids: CASSFGDRGLETQYF. In DNA, the CDR3 is TGTGCCAGCAGCTTCGGGGACAGGGGATTGGAGACCCAGTACTTC.

The rearrangement joins TRBV4-1 to TRBJ2-2; 7 bases line up with TRBD2. The CDR3 spans 16 residues. Per the germline V gene, CDR1 is MGHRA and CDR2 is YSYEKL. Trimming took 1 base from V and 3 from J; bases not matched to a gene: 5. The CDR3 spells CASSQGGGVYTGELFF. The CDR3 coding sequence is TGCGCCAGCAGCCAAGGCGGGGGTGTGTACACCGGGGAGCTGTTTTTT.

This clone was recorded only once. CDR3 residues: CASSGRGGTDTQYF. The DNA for the CDR3 is TGCGCCAGCTCTGGCCGGGGGGGCACAGATACGCAGTATTTT. The chain has TRBV5-1 and TRBJ2-3; 7 nucleotides match TRBD2. The V segment lost 7 bases and the J segment 1 base; nucleotides outside the gene matches: 6. Germline CDR1 SGHRS, CDR2 YFSETQ. The CDR3 covers 14 residues.

The chain joins TRBV6-1 to TRBJ2-7; the D gene is possibly TRBD2 (7 bases). V dropped 3 bases and J dropped 0 bases, with 9 bases sitting between them. Looked up from germline, CDR1 is MNHNS and CDR2 is SASEGT. The CDR3 is 14 amino acids. CDR3: CASSERGLSYEQYF. The CDR3, as DNA: TGTGCCAGCAGTGAGCGGGGGCTCTCCTACGAGCAGTACTTC.

The chain recombines TRBV5-4 with TRBJ2-1; D possibly corresponds to TRBD2 (5 bases). Between the trimmed V and J ends, which lost 8 bases and 7 bases, there was a span of 19 bases. The CDR3 loop spans 14 amino acids. Per the germline V gene, CDR1 is SGHNT and CDR2 is YYREEE (reference sequence). This chain's CDR3 is CASGPGGLMNEQFF. In DNA, the CDR3 is TGTGCCAGTGGCCCAGGAGGCCTTATGAATGAGCAGTTCTTC.

V is TRBV19 and J is TRBJ1-1; no firm D call. Germline V lookup: CDR1 LNHDA, CDR2 SQIVND (reference sequence). The CDR3 runs 14 residues. Between the trimmed V and J ends, which lost 3 bases and 4 bases, there was a span of 12 bases. CDR3 in amino acids: CASSMWAGGTEAFF. DNA of the CDR3: TGTGCCAGTAGTATGTGGGCTGGAGGCACTGAAGCTTTCTTT.

The chain joins TRBV6-1 to TRBJ2-5; 8 nucleotides align to TRBD2. There are 15 residues in the CDR3. V lost 4 bases and J lost 6; bases outside the gene matches: 10. Germline CDR1 reads MNHNS; CDR2 reads SASEGT. CDR3 sequence: CASSVGGGYTKTQYF. The CDR3 nucleotides are TGTGCCAGCAGTGTCGGGGGGGGCTATACGAAGACCCAGTACTTC.

This clone turned up a few times. The chain uses TRBV4-1 and TRBJ2-1, with 7 nucleotides matching TRBD2. The V segment lost 0 bases and the J segment 1 base; nucleotides outside the gene matches: 3. This CDR3 has 16 residues. Germline assignment: CDR1 MGHRA and CDR2 YSYEKL. This CDR3 is CASSQDSAGSYNEQFF. The CDR3 DNA is TGCGCCAGCAGCCAAGATTCAGCGGGGTCCTACAATGAGCAGTTCTTC.

The chain employs TRBV7-2 and TRBJ2-7; D perhaps matches TRBD1 (6 bases). The CDR3 is made up of 11 amino acids. The V gene's germline CDR1 is SGHTA and CDR2 FQGNSA. V was cut by 5 bases and J by 12 bases, with 14 bases left in between. CDR3 nucleotides: TGTGCCAGCAGCAGACAGGTGGGTCTGTACTTC. It specifies CASSRQVGLYF.

The CDR3 region is CAWSEGQGAQPQHF. CDR3 bases: TGTGCCTGGAGTGAGGGGCAGGGGGCCCAGCCCCAGCATTTT. The chain combines TRBV30 with TRBJ1-5; 8 bases map to TRBD1. From germline, CDR1 is GTSNPN and CDR2 SVGIG (reference sequence). The CDR3 has 14 amino acids. The ends lost 1 base at V and 7 bases at J; junction bases unmatched: 6.

Here the CDR3 DNA reads TGCGCCAGCAGCCACCCGGGACAGGGAAAGAATTCACCCCTCCACTTT. Translated: CASSHPGQGKNSPLHF. The rearrangement uses TRBV4-1 and TRBJ1-6; 9 nucleotides line up with TRBD1. The V segment lost 3 bases and the J segment 7 bases; nucleotides outside the gene matches: 7. From germline, CDR1 is MGHRA and CDR2 YSYEKL. The CDR3 sequence is 16 residues long.

This chain connects TRBV6-5 to TRBJ1-6; 8 bases align to TRBD1. The CDR3 totals 14 residues. Germline assignment: CDR1 MNHEY and CDR2 SVGAGI. Trimming cost V 5 bases and J 10 bases; bases outside gene matches: 7. The DNA for the CDR3 is TGTGCCAGCAGTCAAACAGGGGGGAAGTCACCCCTCCACTTT. It codes for CASSQTGGKSPLHF.

This clone was counted only a few times. V is TRBV4-3 and J is TRBJ2-2, with 9 bases that match TRBD2. CDR3 length equals 15 residues. V was clipped by 4 bases and J by 7 bases; unmatched bases: 7. Germline V lookup: CDR1 LGHNA, CDR2 YSLEER. The CDR3 DNA sequence: TGCGCCAGCAGCCCGGCGGGGGGGCCTGACGGGGAGCTGTTTTTT. As protein: CASSPAGGPDGELFF.

This chain links TRBV4-3 with TRBJ1-1, with 7 bases lining up with TRBD1. The CDR3 has 16 residues. V was pared by 0 bases and J by 0 bases, with 4 bases of the junction left unmatched. CDR1 is LGHNA and CDR2 is YSLEER in the germline V gene. The CDR3 loop is CASSQDLGQMNTEAFF. In nucleotides, the CDR3 is TGCGCCAGCAGCCAAGACCTGGGACAGATGAACACTGAAGCTTTCTTT.

V usage is TRBV6-1 and J usage is TRBJ2-7; perhaps TRBD1 as D (5 bases). The CDR3 runs 15 residues. Trimming removed 4 bases from V and 2 bases from J, with 15 bases in between. The germline V gene encodes CDR1 MNHNS and CDR2 SASEGT. CDR3 DNA sequence: TGTGCCAGCAGTGTCGGCAGGGTCGGCGCCTACGAGCAGTACTTC. Translating gives CASSVGRVGAYEQYF.

The genes are TRBV5-1 and TRBJ2-7; 9 nucleotides match TRBD1. This CDR3 region has 14 residues. CDR1 SGHRS and CDR2 YFSETQ come from the germline V gene. After removal of 4 bases from V and 6 bases from J, the junction contained 8 bases not matched to a gene. CDR3 nucleotides: TGCGCCAGCAGCGCCCGGGACAGGGAGGGCGAGCAGTACTTC. Protein product: CASSARDREGEQYF.

This rearrangement joins TRBV30 to TRBJ2-7, with 12 bases that match TRBD1. There are 15 residues in the CDR3. CDR1 and CDR2 from the germline V gene are GTSNPN and SVGIG (reference sequence). The J segment lost 6 bases and the V segment lost 7 bases, leaving 13 bases of the junction unmatched. CDR3 residues: CASTTYGTGGGEQYF. The DNA of the CDR3 is TGTGCCTCCACTACGTACGGGACAGGGGGCGGCGAGCAGTACTTC. The full variable domain, with the rest looked up from reference TRBV30 and TRBJ2-7, is SQTIHQWPATLVQPVGSPLSLECTVEGTSNPNLYWYRQAAGRGLQLLFYSVGIGQISSEVPQNLSASRPQDRQFILSSKKLLLSDSGFYLCASTTYGTGGGEQYFGPGTRLTVT.

The chain couples TRBV14 to TRBJ2-7, with 15 bases identical to TRBD2. Germline V gene sequence: CDR1 SGHDN, CDR2 FVKESK. The V gene end was trimmed by 4 bases and the J gene end by 5 bases; junction bases not matched to a gene: 6. The CDR3 runs to 16 residues. The CDR3 coding sequence is TGTGCCAGCAGCCTCCGGACTAGCGGGGGGGTCGACGAGCAGTACTTC. It encodes CASSLRTSGGVDEQYF. Supplemented by reference TRBV14 and TRBJ2-7, the full variable domain reads EAGVTQFPSHSVIEKGQTVTLRCDPISGHDNLYWYRRVMGKEIKFLLHFVKESKQDESGMPNNRFLAERTGGTYSTLKVQPAELEDSGVYFCASSLRTSGGVDEQYFGPGTRLTVT.

The rearrangement uses TRBV4-1 and TRBJ1-1; maybe TRBD1 (6 bases). The CDR3 totals 16 residues. Trimming stripped 4 bases from V and 4 bases from J, with 19 bases between. Germline V lookup: CDR1 MGHRA, CDR2 YSYEKL. The CDR3 nucleotides read TGCGCCAGCAGCCTGAAAGAAGACAGGACCCTCACTGAAGCTTTCTTT. Translating gives CASSLKEDRTLTEAFF.

This clone has just a few counts. V gene TRBV2 combines with J gene TRBJ2-7; no reliable D call. This CDR3 region has 13 residues. The germline V gene has CDR1 SNHLY and CDR2 FYNNEI. The CDR3 DNA is TGTGTTTTCAAGCAGAAGGCGGCATACGAGCAGTACTTC. It codes for CVFKQKAAYEQYF.

The count of this clone is one. V and J are TRBV4-1 and TRBJ2-5, with no clear D. The CDR3 has 13 amino acids. Trimming shortened V by 4 bases and J by 10 bases, and 16 bases separated the two germline ends. Germline V gene data show CDR1 as MGHRA and CDR2 as YSYEKL. CDR3 residues: CASSPESQPGQYF. The CDR3, as DNA: TGCGCCAGCAGCCCCGAATCCCAGCCGGGCCAGTACTTC.

The chain links TRBV6-5 to TRBJ1-1; weak D call: TRBD1 (5 bases). The CDR3 length is 12 residues. V was clipped by 2 bases and J by 7 bases, with 8 bases between them. The germline gives CDR1 MNHEY, CDR2 SVGAGI. CDR3 sequence reads: CASSYVQGEAFF. The CDR3 bases are TGTGCCAGCAGTTACGTCCAGGGTGAAGCTTTCTTT.